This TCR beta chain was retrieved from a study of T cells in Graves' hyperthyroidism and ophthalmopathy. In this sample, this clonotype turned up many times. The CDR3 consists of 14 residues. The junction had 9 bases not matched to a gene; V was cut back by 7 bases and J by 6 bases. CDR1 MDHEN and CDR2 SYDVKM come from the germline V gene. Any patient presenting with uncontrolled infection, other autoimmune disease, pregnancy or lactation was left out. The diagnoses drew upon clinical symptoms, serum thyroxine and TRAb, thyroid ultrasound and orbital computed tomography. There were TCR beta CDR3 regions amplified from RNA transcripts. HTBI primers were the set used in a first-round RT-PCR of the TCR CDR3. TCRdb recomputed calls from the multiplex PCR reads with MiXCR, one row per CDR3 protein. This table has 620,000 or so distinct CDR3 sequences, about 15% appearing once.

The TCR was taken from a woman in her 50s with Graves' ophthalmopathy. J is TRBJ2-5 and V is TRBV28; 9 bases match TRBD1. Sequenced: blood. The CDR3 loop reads CASTTGQGRKTQYF. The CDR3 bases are TGTGCCAGCACAACGGGACAGGGTCGTAAGACCCAGTACTTC. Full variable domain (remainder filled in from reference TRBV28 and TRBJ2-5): DVKVTQSSRYLVKRTGEKVFLECVQDMDHENMFWYRQDPGLGLRLIYFSYDVKMKEKGDIPEGYSVSREKKERFSLILESASTNQTSMYLCASTTGQGRKTQYFGPGTRLLVL.